This record looks at one TCR beta chain sequence and its context. Between the trimmed V and J ends, which lost 1 base and 1 base, there was a span of 13 bases. The CDR3 runs 17 residues. CDR1 and CDR2 (germline): LGHNA, YNFKEQ. In the original processing: Estimation of nucleated cell counts was performed using reference gene primer amplification. TCRdb keeps only in-frame clones here, not all; method: immunoSEQ multiplex PCR. The D gene and trimming were derived from the DNA, and the V and J assignments and clone size from that table. This table holds 310,000 or so clones, about nine tenths found once. The sample originates from a study of blood T cell repertoires in COVID-19. Study at large: COVID-19 samples from acute and convalescent phases originated in the United States, Italy and Spain. The cDNA or gDNA used as material had been derived from T cells, B-cell-depleted T cells, or PBMCs.

This chain links TRBV4-2 with TRBJ2-2, with D possibly TRBD2 on 5 matching bases. The TCR was taken from a woman aged 30 to 39 with COVID-19, enrolled during active disease. The sample comprised peripheral blood. Here the CDR3 reads CASSQVGGRKNTGELFF. The DNA of the CDR3 is TGTGCCAGCAGCCAAGTTGGCGGGCGGAAGAACACCGGGGAGCTGTTTTTT.